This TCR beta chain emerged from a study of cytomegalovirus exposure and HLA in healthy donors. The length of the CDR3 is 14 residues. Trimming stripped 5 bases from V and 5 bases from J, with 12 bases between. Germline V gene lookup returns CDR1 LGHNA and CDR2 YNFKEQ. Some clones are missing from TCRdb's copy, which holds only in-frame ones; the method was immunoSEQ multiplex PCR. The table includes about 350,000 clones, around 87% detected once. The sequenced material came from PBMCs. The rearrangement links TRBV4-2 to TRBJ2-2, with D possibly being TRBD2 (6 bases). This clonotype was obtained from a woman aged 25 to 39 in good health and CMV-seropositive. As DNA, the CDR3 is TGTGCCAGCAGCAGACTAGAGTGGACCGGGGAGCTGTTTTTT. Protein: CASSRLEWTGELFF.